One sample yielded the 14 T cell receptor beta chains listed below, sequenced in a study of blood T cell repertoires in COVID-19. Data came from immunoSEQ multiplex PCR; TCRdb stores just in-frame clones and leaves some out. In the table there are about 160,000 clones, 80% to 85% of which are singletons. Sequenced sample: peripheral blood. The receptors derive from a woman in her sixties with acute or convalescent COVID-19.

A single count supports this clone. The V gene is TRBV14, the J gene TRBJ2-7; no firm D call. Trimming took off 0 bases at V and 3 bases at J, with 3 bases between the two ends. Per the germline V gene, CDR1 is SGHDN and CDR2 is FVKESK. This CDR3 has 12 amino acids. This CDR3 is CASSQDNYEQYF. In nucleotides, the CDR3 is TGTGCCAGCAGCCAAGATAACTACGAGCAGTACTTC.

This chain uses TRBV15 with TRBJ1-5; D is ambiguous. This CDR3 region has 14 residues. CDR1 LNHNV and CDR2 YYDKDF come from the germline V gene (reference sequence). The V end lost 0 bases, the J end lost 7 bases, and 10 bases lay between the germline ends. As DNA, the CDR3 is TGTGCCACCAGCAGAGATGGGCTCTCACAGCCCCAGCATTTT. It is translated as CATSRDGLSQPQHF.

The chain recombines TRBV19 with TRBJ2-7, with a weak D call TRBD1 (6 bases). V dropped 3 bases and J dropped 1 base, with 10 bases sitting between them. The CDR3 sequence is 14 residues long. Germline CDR1 is LNHDA and CDR2 is SQIVND (reference sequence). DNA of the CDR3: TGTGCCAGTAGTATCTACAGGGATTCCTACGAGCAGTACTTC. It translates to CASSIYRDSYEQYF.

The V gene is TRBV30, the J gene TRBJ2-7; 7 bases fit TRBD1. The germline gives CDR1 GTSNPN, CDR2 SVGIG (reference sequence). The CDR3 runs to 13 residues. Trimming took 4 bases from V and 5 from J; bases not matched to a gene: 8. The CDR3 reads CAWNNRGWDEQYF. The DNA of the CDR3 is TGTGCCTGGAATAACAGGGGCTGGGACGAGCAGTACTTC.

The genes are TRBV29-1 and TRBJ1-1; D gene uncertain. Germline V gene data show CDR1 as SQVTM and CDR2 as ANQGSEA. With 0 bases removed from V and 11 bases from J, the gap between germline ends came to 25 bases. This CDR3 is built from 16 residues. Here the CDR3 DNA reads TGCAGCGTTGAAGATCGAAATGGGGAGTTCGTGGGAAGGGCTTTCTTT. Translating gives CSVEDRNGEFVGRAFF.

This chain joins TRBV6-5 and TRBJ1-3; D uncertain. The germline CDR1 and CDR2 sequences are MNHEY and SVGAGI. The CDR3 contains 13 residues. Trimming took 10 bases from V and 0 from J, leaving 10 bases between them. The CDR3 DNA sequence: TGTGCCACCGTCTCGAGCTCTGGAAACACCATATATTTT. Translating it yields CATVSSSGNTIYF.

The V gene is TRBV25-1, the J gene TRBJ2-5; the match to TRBD2 covers 9 bases. This CDR3 contains 17 residues. The V segment lost 3 bases and the J segment 5 bases; nucleotides outside the gene matches: 13. CDR1 and CDR2 from the germline V gene are MGHDK and SYGVNS. The DNA for the CDR3 is TGTGCCAGCAGTGAGCCCCTCAATGCGGGGGGGAAGGAGACCCAGTACTTC. Its translation is CASSEPLNAGGKETQYF.

CDR3 in DNA: TGTGCCAGCAGCTCCCGCCTACTAGCGGGGGGGCCTGAGACCCAGTACTTC. It is translated as CASSSRLLAGGPETQYF. The chain is built from TRBV13 and TRBJ2-5; 13 positions match TRBD2. This CDR3 has 17 amino acids. With 4 bases clipped from V and 5 bases from J, the junction kept 10 bases outside the gene matches. Per germline, CDR1 PRHDT and CDR2 FYEKMQ (reference sequence).

V and J are TRBV5-6 and TRBJ2-5, with D perhaps TRBD2 (5 bases). The germline gives CDR1 SGHDT, CDR2 YYEEEE. V was cut by 3 bases and J by 5 bases, with 11 bases left in between. This CDR3 is built from 13 residues. The CDR3 nucleotides are TGTGCCAGCAGCTCACTAGTTGGGGAGACCCAGTACTTC. This encodes CASSSLVGETQYF. The entire variable domain, with the rest obtained from reference TRBV5-6 and TRBJ2-5, is as follows: DAGVTQSPTHLIKTRGQQVTLRCSPKSGHDTVSWYQQALGQGPQFIFQYYEEEERQRGNFPDRFSGHQFPNYSSELNVNALLLGDSALYLCASSSLVGETQYFGPGTRLLVL.

The J gene is TRBJ2-3, the V gene TRBV7-8; D unresolved. Germline CDR1 and CDR2: SGHVS and FQNEAQ. This CDR3 contains 12 residues. Between the trimmed V and J ends, which lost 5 bases and 3 bases, there was a span of 6 bases. The DNA of the CDR3 is TGTGCCAGCAGCCTCCGGACAGATACGCAGTATTTT. Its translation is CASSLRTDTQYF.

The chain joins TRBV7-2 to TRBJ1-2, with D tentatively TRBD1 (5 bases). CDR1 and CDR2 from the germline V gene are SGHTA and FQGNSA. This CDR3 has 13 residues. V was shortened by 1 base and J by 10 bases, with 13 bases between the two germline ends. The CDR3 spells CASSLDFDSSYTF. The CDR3, as DNA: TGTGCCAGCAGCTTAGATTTTGACAGCTCCTACACCTTC. The full variable domain, its missing parts supplied by reference TRBV7-2 and TRBJ1-2, is GAGVSQSPSNKVTEKGKDVELRCDPISGHTALYWYRQSLGQGLEFLIYFQGNSAPDKSGLPSDRFSAERTGGSVSTLTIQRTQQEDSAVYLCASSLDFDSSYTFGSGTRLTVV.

This chain connects TRBV19 to TRBJ2-7; TRBD1 is a possible D gene (5 bases). This CDR3 spans 14 amino acids. The germline V gene has CDR1 LNHDA and CDR2 SQIVND (reference sequence). The V and J ends lost 4 bases and 1 base respectively, with 11 bases between them. The CDR3 nucleotides read TGTGCCAGTAGTAACGGCAGGACATCCTACGAGCAGTACTTC. The encoded protein is CASSNGRTSYEQYF.

This clone was seen only once. A read error may explain this, as a much larger clone is one base away. This chain joins TRBV5-1 and TRBJ2-2; 9 positions match TRBD1. The CDR3 has 16 amino acids. Germline values: CDR1 SGHRS, CDR2 YFSETQ. J gave up 4 bases and V 4 bases, and 8 bases lay outside the gene matches. CDR3 nucleotides: TGCGCCAGCAGCGGGACAGGGATGAGAAGCACCGGGGAGCTGTTTTTT. Residues: CASSGTGMRSTGELFF.

The sample holds a few counts of this clone. This sequence joins TRBV6-2 or TRBV6-3 and TRBJ1-1; TRBD1 matches at 7 bases. CDR1 is MNHEY and CDR2 is SVGEGT in the germline V gene. J was trimmed by 4 bases and V by 4 bases; bases with no gene match: 9. This CDR3 has 15 amino acids. CDR3 sequence (DNA): TGTGCCAGCAGTTCCCCCCCACAGGGGAGCACTGAAGCTTTCTTT. This encodes CASSSPPQGSTEAFF.